These 3 T cell receptor beta chains came from one sample sequenced in a study of Ad26.COV2.S vaccination and SARS-CoV-2 variants. Produced via immunoSEQ multiplex PCR; TCRdb's table is partial and in-frame only. The sample has about 140,000 clones; 86% are singletons. Material: peripheral blood, obtained after recovery from COVID-19. The source of these receptors is a human donor who had recovered from COVID-19.

The chain has TRBV7-9 and TRBJ2-3; D not resolved. The germline V gene has CDR1 SEHNR and CDR2 FQNEAQ (reference sequence). Trimming removed 2 bases from V and 2 bases from J, with 11 bases in between. This CDR3 spans 15 amino acids. CDR3 nucleotide sequence: TGTGCCAGCAGCTTATCGGGCCTGGCCACAGATACGCAGTATTTT. This encodes CASSLSGLATDTQYF.

The chain links TRBV29-1 to TRBJ2-1; weak D call: TRBD1 (5 bases). V was shortened by 4 bases and J by 7 bases, with 11 bases between the two germline ends. This CDR3 spans 12 amino acids. Germline loops: CDR1 SQVTM, CDR2 ANQGSEA. The CDR3 DNA follows: TGCAGCGTTGTGCAGGGTTGGAATGAGCAGTTCTTC. Its translation is CSVVQGWNEQFF.

The chain couples TRBV7-2 to TRBJ2-7, with TRBD1 identical over 11 bases. V dropped 2 bases and J dropped 7; count of bases not matched to a gene: 7. Germline-derived CDR1 and CDR2 are SGHTA and FQGNSA. The CDR3 covers 15 residues. The CDR3 sequence: CASSLRGQGAGEQYF. CDR3 DNA: TGTGCCAGCAGCTTAAGAGGACAGGGGGCCGGGGAGCAGTACTTC.